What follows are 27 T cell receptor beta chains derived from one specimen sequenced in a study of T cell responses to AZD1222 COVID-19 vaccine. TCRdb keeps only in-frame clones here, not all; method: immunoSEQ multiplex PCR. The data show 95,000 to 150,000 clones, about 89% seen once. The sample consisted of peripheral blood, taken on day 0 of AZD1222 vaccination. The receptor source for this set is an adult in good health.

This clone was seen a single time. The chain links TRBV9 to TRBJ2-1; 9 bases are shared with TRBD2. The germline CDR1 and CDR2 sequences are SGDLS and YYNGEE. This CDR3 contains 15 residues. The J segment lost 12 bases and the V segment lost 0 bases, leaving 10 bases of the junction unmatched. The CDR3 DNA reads TGTGCCAGCAGCGTAGGTCAAGCGGGGGGCCAAACGCAGTTCTTC. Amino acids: CASSVGQAGGQTQFF.

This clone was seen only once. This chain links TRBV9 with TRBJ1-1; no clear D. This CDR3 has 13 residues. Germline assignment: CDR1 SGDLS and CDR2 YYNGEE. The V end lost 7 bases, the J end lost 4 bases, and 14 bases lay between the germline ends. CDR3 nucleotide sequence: TGTGCCAGCTCCCCAGGAAGTGTCACTGAAGCTTTCTTT. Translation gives CASSPGSVTEAFF.

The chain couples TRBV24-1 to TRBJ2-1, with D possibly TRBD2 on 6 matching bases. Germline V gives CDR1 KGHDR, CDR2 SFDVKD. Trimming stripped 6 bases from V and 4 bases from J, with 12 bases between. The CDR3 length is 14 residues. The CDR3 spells CATSSSGPYNEQFF. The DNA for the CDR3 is TGTGCCACCAGTAGCAGCGGGCCTTACAATGAGCAGTTCTTC.

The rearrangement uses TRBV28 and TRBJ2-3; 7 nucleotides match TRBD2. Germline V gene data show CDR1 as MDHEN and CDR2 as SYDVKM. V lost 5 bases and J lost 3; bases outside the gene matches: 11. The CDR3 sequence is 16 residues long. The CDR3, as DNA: TGTGCCAGCAGTCTCGGGGCGGGAGTAGGGACAGATACGCAGTATTTT. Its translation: CASSLGAGVGTDTQYF. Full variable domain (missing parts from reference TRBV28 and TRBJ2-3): DVKVTQSSRYLVKRTGEKVFLECVQDMDHENMFWYRQDPGLGLRLIYFSYDVKMKEKGDIPEGYSVSREKKERFSLILESASTNQTSMYLCASSLGAGVGTDTQYFGPGTRLTVL.

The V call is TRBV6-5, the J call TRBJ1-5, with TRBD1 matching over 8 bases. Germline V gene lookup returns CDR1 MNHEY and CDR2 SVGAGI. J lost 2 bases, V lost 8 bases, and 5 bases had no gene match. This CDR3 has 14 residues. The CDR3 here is CASADRGGNQPQHF. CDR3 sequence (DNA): TGTGCCAGCGCCGACAGGGGAGGCAATCAGCCCCAGCATTTT.

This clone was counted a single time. The CDR3 DNA reads TGCGCCAGCAGCCAATGGGCCGCGGGCTCCTACAATGAGCAGTTCTTC. It is translated as CASSQWAAGSYNEQFF. The V call is TRBV4-1, the J call TRBJ2-1; D may be TRBD2 (5 bases). The CDR3 has 16 amino acids. Germline CDR1 reads MGHRA; CDR2 reads YSYEKL. The germline V and J ends were trimmed by 2 bases and 0 bases, with 11 bases remaining between them.

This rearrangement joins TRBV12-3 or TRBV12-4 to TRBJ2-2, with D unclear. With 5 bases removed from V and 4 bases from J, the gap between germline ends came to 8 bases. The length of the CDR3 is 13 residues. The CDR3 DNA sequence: TGTGCCAGCAGTCCTAGGACCACCGGGGAGCTGTTTTTT. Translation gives CASSPRTTGELFF.

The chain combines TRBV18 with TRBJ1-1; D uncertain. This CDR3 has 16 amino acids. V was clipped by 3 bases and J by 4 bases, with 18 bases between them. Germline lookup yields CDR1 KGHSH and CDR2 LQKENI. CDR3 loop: CASSPNLDSLPTEAFF. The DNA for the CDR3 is TGTGCCAGCTCACCTAACTTGGATAGCCTACCCACTGAAGCTTTCTTT.

CDR3 sequence (DNA): TGTGCCAGCAGCCAAGAGGGGGCGCGAGGGGGAGACACTGAAGCTTTCTTT. Residues: CASSQEGARGGDTEAFF. V and J are TRBV3-1 (or the pseudogene TRBV3-2) and TRBJ1-1, with D perhaps matching TRBD1 (6 bases). The CDR3 has 17 residues. CDR1 is LGHDT, CDR2 YNNKEL, per germline (reference sequence). V was trimmed by 0 bases and J by 3 bases, leaving 17 bases between them.

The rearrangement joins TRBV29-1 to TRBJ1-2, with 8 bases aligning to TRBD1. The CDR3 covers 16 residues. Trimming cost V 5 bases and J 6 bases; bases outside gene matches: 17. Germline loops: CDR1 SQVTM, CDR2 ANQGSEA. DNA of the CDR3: TGCAGCGTTCTACCCCCCCCGGACAGGGAAGTCCATGGCTACACCTTC. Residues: CSVLPPPDREVHGYTF.

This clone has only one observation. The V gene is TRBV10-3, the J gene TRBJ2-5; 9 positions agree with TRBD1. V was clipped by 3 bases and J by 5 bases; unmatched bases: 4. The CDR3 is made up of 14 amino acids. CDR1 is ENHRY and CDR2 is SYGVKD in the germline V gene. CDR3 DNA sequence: TGTGCCATCAGTGATTACAGGGGGCAGGAGACCCAGTACTTC. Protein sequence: CAISDYRGQETQYF.

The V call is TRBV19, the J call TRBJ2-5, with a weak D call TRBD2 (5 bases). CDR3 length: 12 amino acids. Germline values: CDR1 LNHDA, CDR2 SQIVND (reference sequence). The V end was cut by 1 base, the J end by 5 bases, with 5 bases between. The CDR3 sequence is CASSIGGETQYF. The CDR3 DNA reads TGTGCCAGTAGTATAGGAGGGGAGACCCAGTACTTC.

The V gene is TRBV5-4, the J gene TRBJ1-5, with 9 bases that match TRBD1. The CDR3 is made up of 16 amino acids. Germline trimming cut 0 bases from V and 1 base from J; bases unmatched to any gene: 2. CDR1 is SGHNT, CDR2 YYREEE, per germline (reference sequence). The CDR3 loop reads CASSLGGQGSNQPQHF. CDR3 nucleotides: TGTGCCAGCAGCTTGGGGGGACAGGGAAGCAATCAGCCCCAGCATTTT.

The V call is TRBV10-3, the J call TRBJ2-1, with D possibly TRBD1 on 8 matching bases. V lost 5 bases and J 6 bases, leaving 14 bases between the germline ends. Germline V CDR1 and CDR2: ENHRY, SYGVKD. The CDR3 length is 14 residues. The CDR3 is CAISSDREGNEQFF. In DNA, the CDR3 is TGTGCCATCAGTTCGGACAGGGAGGGCAATGAGCAGTTCTTC.

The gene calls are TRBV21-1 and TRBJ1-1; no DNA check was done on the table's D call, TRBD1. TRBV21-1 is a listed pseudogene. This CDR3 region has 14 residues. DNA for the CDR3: TGTGCCAGCAGGGCACAGGGCATGAACACTGAAGCTTTCTTT. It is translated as CASRAQGMNTEAFF.

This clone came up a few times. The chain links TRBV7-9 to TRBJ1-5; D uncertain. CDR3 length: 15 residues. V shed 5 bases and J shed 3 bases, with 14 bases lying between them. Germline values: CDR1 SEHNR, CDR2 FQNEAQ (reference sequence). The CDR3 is CASSLDGSPNQPQHF. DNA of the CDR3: TGTGCCAGCAGCCTGGACGGGTCCCCCAATCAGCCCCAGCATTTT. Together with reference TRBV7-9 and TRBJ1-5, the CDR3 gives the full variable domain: DTGVSQNPRHKITKRGQNVTFRCDPISEHNRLYWYRQTLGQGPEFLTYFQNEAQLEKSRLLSDRFSAERPKGSFSTLEIQRTEQGDSAMYLCASSLDGSPNQPQHFGDGTRLSIL.

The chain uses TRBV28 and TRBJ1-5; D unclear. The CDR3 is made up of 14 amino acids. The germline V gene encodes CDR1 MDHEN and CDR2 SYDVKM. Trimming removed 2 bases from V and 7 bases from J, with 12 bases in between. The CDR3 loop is CASSLTTVGQPQHF. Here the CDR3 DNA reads TGTGCCAGCAGTTTAACGACGGTCGGCCAGCCCCAGCATTTT.

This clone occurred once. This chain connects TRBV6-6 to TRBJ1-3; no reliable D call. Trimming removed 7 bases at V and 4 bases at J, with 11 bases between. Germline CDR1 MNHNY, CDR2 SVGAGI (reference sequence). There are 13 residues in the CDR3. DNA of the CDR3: TGTGCCAGCATTTCGGGGTTAGGAAACACCATATATTTT. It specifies CASISGLGNTIYF.

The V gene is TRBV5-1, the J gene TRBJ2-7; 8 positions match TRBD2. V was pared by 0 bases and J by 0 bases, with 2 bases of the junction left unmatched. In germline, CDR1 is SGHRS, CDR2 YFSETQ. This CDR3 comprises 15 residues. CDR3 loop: CASSLGTSSSYEQYF. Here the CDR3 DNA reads TGCGCCAGCAGCTTGGGGACTAGCAGCTCCTACGAGCAGTACTTC.

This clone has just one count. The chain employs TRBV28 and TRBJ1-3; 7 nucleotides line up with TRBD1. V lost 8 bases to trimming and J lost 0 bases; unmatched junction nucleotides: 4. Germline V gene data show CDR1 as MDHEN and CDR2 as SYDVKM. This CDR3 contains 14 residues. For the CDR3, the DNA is TGTGCCAGCCGAACAGGGGCCTCTGGAAACACCATATATTTT. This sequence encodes CASRTGASGNTIYF. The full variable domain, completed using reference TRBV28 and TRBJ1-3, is DVKVTQSSRYLVKRTGEKVFLECVQDMDHENMFWYRQDPGLGLRLIYFSYDVKMKEKGDIPEGYSVSREKKERFSLILESASTNQTSMYLCASRTGASGNTIYFGEGSWLTVV.

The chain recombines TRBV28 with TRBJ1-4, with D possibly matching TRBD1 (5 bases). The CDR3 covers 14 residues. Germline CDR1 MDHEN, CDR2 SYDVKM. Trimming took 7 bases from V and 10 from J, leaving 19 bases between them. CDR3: CASTEQVPPGKLFF. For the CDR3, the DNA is TGTGCCAGCACAGAACAGGTTCCTCCAGGAAAACTGTTTTTT.

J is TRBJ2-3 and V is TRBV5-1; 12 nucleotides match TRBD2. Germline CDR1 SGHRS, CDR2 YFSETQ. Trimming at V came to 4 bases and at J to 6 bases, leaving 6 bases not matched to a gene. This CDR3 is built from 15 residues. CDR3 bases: TGCGCCAGCAGCATCGAGGGGACTAGCGGGGATACGCAGTATTTT. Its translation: CASSIEGTSGDTQYF.

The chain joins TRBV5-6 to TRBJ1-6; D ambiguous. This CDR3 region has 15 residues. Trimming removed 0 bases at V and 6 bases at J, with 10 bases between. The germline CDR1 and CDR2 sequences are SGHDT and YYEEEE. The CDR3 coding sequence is TGTGCCAGCAGCTTGGCGGCATGGAGTAATTCACCCCTCCACTTT. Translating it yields CASSLAAWSNSPLHF.

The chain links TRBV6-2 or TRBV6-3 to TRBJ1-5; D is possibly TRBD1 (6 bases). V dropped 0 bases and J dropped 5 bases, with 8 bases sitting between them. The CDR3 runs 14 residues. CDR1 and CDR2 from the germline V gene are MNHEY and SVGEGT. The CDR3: CASSYSGGHQPQHF. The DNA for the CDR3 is TGTGCCAGCAGTTACTCGGGGGGCCATCAGCCCCAGCATTTT.

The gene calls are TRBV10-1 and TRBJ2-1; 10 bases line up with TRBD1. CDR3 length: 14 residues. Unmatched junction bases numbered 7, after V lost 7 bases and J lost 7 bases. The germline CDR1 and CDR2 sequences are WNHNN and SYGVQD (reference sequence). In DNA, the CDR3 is TGCGCCAGCACTCCGGGACAGGGGATAAATGAGCAGTTCTTC. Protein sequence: CASTPGQGINEQFF.

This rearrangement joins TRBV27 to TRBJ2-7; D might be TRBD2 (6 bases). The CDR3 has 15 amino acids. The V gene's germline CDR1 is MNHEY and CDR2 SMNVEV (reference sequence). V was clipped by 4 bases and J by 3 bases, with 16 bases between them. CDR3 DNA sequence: TGTGCCAGCAGTTCCCGGCCCCGGGGGATCTACGAGCAGTACTTC. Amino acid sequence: CASSSRPRGIYEQYF.

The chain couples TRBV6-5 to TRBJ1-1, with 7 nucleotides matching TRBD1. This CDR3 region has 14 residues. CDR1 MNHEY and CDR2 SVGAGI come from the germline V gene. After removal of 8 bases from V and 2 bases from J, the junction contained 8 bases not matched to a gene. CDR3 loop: CASSRQGRNTEAFF. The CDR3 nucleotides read TGTGCCAGCTCGCGACAGGGAAGAAACACTGAAGCTTTCTTT.